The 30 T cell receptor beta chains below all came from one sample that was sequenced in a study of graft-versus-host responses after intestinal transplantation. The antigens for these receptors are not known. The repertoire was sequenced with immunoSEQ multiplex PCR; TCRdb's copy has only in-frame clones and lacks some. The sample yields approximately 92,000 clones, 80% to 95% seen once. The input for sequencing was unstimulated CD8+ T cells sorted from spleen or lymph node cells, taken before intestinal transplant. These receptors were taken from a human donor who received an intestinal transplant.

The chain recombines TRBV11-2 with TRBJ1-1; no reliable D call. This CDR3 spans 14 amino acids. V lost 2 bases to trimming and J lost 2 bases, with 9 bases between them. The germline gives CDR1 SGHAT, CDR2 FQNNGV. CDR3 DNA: TGTGCCAGCAGCTTATCAGGCTATAACACTGAAGCTTTCTTT. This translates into CASSLSGYNTEAFF.

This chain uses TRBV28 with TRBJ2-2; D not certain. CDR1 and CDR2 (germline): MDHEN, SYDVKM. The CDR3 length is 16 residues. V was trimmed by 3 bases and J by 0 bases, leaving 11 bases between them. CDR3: CASSLGREANTGELFF. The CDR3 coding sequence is TGTGCCAGCAGTTTGGGAAGAGAGGCGAACACCGGGGAGCTGTTTTTT.

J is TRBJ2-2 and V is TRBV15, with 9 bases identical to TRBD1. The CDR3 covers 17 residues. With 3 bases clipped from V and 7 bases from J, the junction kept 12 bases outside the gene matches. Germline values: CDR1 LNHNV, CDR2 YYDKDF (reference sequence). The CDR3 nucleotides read TGTGCCACCAGCAGGCCCCCGGGACAGGGAATTTACGGGGAGCTGTTTTTT. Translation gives CATSRPPGQGIYGELFF.

The chain's CDR3 is CASSLPFDSSSPLHF. CDR3 DNA: TGTGCCAGCAGCTTGCCCTTCGACAGCTCCTCACCCCTCCACTTT. The gene calls are TRBV5-4 and TRBJ1-6, with a weak D call TRBD1 (5 bases). V shed 1 base and J shed 10 bases, with 15 bases lying between them. This CDR3 spans 15 amino acids. Looked up from germline, CDR1 is SGHNT and CDR2 is YYREEE (reference sequence).

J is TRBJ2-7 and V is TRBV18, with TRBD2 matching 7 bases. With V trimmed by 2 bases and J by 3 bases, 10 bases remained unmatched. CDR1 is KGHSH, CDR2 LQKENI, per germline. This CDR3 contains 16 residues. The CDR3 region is CASSPTLLAMGYEQYF. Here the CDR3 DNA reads TGTGCCAGCTCACCAACCTTACTAGCGATGGGCTACGAGCAGTACTTC.

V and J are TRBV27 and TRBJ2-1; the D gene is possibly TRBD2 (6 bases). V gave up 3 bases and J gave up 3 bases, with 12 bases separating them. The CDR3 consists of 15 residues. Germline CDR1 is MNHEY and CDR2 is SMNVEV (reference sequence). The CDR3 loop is CASSLGLANYNEQFF. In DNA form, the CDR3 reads TGTGCCAGCAGTTTGGGCCTAGCGAACTACAATGAGCAGTTCTTC.

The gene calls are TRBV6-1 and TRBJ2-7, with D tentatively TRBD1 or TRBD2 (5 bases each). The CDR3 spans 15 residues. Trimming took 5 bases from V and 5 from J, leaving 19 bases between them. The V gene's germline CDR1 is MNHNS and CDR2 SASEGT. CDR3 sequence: CASSSQPDLGDEQYF. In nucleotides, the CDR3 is TGTGCCAGCAGTTCACAACCGGACTTAGGGGACGAGCAGTACTTC.

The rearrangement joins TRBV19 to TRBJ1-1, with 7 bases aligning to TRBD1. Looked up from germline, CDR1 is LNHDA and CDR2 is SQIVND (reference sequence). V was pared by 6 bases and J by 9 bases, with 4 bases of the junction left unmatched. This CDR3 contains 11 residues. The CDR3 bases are TGTGCCAGTAGGACAGGGTCCCAAGCTTTCTTT. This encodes CASRTGSQAFF.

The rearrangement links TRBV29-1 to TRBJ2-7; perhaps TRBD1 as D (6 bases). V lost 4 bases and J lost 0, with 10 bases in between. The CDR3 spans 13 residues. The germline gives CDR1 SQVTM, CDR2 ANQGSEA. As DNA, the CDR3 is TGCAGCGTTGCAGGGGCAGGCTCCTACGAGCAGTACTTC. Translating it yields CSVAGAGSYEQYF.

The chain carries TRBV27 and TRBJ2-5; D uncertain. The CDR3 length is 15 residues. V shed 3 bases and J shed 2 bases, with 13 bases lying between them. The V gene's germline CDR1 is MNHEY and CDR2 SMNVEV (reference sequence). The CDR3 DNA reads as TGTGCCAGCAGTTTTACGGCTTCCAGTCAAGAGACCCAGTACTTC. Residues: CASSFTASSQETQYF.

CDR3 sequence (DNA): TGTGCCAGCAGCTTGTCTGGGACAGGGGTTCCCTACGAGCAGTACTTC. This codes for CASSLSGTGVPYEQYF. The V and J genes are TRBV5-6 and TRBJ2-7; 10 bases agree with TRBD1. CDR3 length: 16 amino acids. Germline assignment: CDR1 SGHDT and CDR2 YYEEEE. Trimming at V came to 1 base and at J to 2 bases, leaving 6 bases not matched to a gene.

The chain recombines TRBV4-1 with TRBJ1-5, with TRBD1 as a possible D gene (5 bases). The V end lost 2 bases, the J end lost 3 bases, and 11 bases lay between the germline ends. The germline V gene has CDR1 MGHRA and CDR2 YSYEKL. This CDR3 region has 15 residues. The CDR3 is CASSQYQGNNQPQHF. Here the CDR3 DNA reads TGCGCCAGCAGCCAATACCAGGGAAACAATCAGCCCCAGCATTTT.

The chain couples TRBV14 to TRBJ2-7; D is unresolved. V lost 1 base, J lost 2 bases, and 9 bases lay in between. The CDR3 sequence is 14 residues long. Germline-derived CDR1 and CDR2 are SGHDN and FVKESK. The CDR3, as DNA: TGTGCCAGCAGCCAAGTTCTGGAACCCTACGAGCAGTACTTC. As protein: CASSQVLEPYEQYF.

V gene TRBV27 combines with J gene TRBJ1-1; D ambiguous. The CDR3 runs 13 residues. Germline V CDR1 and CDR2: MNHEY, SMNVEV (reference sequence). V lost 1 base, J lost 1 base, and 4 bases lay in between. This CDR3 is CASSLYGNTEAFF. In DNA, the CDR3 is TGTGCCAGCAGTTTATACGGGAACACTGAAGCTTTCTTT.

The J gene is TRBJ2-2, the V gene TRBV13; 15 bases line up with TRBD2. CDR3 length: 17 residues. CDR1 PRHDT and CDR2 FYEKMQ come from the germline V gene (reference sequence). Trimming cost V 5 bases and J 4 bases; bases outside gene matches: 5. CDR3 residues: CASSIGTSGRFTGELFF. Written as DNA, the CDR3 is TGTGCCAGCAGCATCGGGACTAGCGGGAGGTTCACCGGGGAGCTGTTTTTT. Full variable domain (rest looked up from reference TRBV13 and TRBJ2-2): AAGVIQSPRHLIKEKRETATLKCYPIPRHDTVYWYQQGPGQDPQFLISFYEKMQSDKGSIPDRFSAQQFSDYHSELNMSSLELGDSALYFCASSIGTSGRFTGELFFGEGSRLTVL.

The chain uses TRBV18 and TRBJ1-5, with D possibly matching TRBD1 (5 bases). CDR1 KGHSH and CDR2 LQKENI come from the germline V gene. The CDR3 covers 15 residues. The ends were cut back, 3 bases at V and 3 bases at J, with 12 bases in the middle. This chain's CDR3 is CASSPFGGVNQPQHF. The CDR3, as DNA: TGTGCCAGCTCACCGTTCGGGGGGGTCAATCAGCCCCAGCATTTT. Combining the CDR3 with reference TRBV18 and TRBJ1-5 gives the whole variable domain NAGVMQNPRHLVRRRGQEARLRCSPMKGHSHVYWYRQLPEEGLKFMVYLQKENIIDESGMPKERFSAEFPKEGPSILRIQQVVRGDSAAYFCASSPFGGVNQPQHFGDGTRLSIL.

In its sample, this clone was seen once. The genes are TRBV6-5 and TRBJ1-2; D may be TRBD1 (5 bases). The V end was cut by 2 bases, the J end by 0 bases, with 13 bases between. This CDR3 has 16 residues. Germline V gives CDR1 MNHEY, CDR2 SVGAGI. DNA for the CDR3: TGTGCCAGCAGTTACGTCTCAGGGCGGACTAACTATGGCTACACCTTC. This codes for CASSYVSGRTNYGYTF.

The DNA for the CDR3 is TGTGCCAGCAGTGAAATAGGTATCTCCTACGAGCAGTACTTC. Residues: CASSEIGISYEQYF. This chain uses TRBV6-5 with TRBJ2-7, with D hard to call. This CDR3 is 14 amino acids long. CDR1 MNHEY and CDR2 SVGAGI come from the germline V gene. The ends were cut back, 5 bases at V and 0 bases at J, with 11 bases in the middle.

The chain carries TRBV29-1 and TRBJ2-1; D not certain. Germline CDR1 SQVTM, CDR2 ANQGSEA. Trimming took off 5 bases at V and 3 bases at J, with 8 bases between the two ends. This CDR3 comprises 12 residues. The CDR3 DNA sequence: TGCAGCGTTCCCCTCGACTACAATGAGCAGTTCTTC. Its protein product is CSVPLDYNEQFF.

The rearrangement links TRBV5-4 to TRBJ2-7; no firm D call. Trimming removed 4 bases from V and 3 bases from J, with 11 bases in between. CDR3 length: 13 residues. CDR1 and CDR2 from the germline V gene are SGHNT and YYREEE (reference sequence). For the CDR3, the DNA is TGTGCCAGCAGCCAACGGTCCGACTACGAGCAGTACTTC. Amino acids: CASSQRSDYEQYF. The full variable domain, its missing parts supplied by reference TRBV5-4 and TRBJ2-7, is ETGVTQSPTHLIKTRGQQVTLRCSSQSGHNTVSWYQQALGQGPQFIFQYYREEENGRGNFPPRFSGLQFPNYSSELNVNALELDDSALYLCASSQRSDYEQYFGPGTRLTVT.

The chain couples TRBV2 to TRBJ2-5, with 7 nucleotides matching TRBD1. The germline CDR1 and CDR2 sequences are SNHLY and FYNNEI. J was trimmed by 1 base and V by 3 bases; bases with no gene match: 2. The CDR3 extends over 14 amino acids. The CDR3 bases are TGTGCCAGCAGTGACGGGACAGCCCAAGAGACCCAGTACTTC. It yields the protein CASSDGTAQETQYF.

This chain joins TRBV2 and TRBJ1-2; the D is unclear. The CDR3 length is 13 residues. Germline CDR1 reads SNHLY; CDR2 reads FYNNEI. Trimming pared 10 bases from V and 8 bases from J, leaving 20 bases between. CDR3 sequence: CATQVSRPLGYTF. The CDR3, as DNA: TGTGCCACCCAGGTATCGAGGCCTTTGGGCTACACCTTC.

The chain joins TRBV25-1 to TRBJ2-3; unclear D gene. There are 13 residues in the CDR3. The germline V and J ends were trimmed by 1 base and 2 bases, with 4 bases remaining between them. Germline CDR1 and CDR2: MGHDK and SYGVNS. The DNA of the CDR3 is TGTGCCAGCAGTGAATCCCACACAGATACGCAGTATTTT. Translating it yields CASSESHTDTQYF.

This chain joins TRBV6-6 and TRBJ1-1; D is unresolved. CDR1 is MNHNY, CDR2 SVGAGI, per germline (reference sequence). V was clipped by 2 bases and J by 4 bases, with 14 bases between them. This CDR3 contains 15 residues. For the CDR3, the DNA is TGTGCCAGCAGTTACCACTATCGGACGGGCACTGAAGCTTTCTTT. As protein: CASSYHYRTGTEAFF.

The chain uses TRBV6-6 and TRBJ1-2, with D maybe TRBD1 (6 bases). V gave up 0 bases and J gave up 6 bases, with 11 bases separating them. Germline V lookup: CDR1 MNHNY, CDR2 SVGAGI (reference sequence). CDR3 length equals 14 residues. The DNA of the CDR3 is TGTGCCAGCAGTTACTCGCGGACAGCGCATGGCTACACCTTC. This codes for CASSYSRTAHGYTF.

The CDR3 DNA follows: TGTGCCAGCTCACCATCCGGGACTCACCAAGAGACCCAGTACTTC. Its protein product is CASSPSGTHQETQYF. The chain uses TRBV27 and TRBJ2-5; possibly TRBD2 for D (6 bases). The CDR3 loop spans 15 amino acids. Germline values: CDR1 MNHEY, CDR2 SMNVEV (reference sequence). Trimming pared 8 bases from V and 0 bases from J, leaving 16 bases between.

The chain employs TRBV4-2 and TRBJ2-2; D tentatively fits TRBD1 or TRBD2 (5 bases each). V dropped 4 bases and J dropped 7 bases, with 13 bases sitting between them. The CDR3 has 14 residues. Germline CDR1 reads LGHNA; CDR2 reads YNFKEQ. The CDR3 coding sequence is TGTGCCAGCAGCCCGTCGGGGCTGGTCGGGGAGCTGTTTTTT. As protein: CASSPSGLVGELFF.

This chain's CDR3 is CASSSDRATEAFF. The CDR3 DNA reads TGTGCCAGCAGCTCGGACAGGGCTACTGAAGCTTTCTTT. The rearrangement uses TRBV13 and TRBJ1-1; TRBD1 matches at 8 bases. The CDR3 totals 13 residues. V was clipped by 4 bases and J by 5 bases; unmatched bases: 3. The germline V gene encodes CDR1 PRHDT and CDR2 FYEKMQ (reference sequence). Variable domain in full (rest from reference TRBV13 and TRBJ1-1): AAGVIQSPRHLIKEKRETATLKCYPIPRHDTVYWYQQGPGQDPQFLISFYEKMQSDKGSIPDRFSAQQFSDYHSELNMSSLELGDSALYFCASSSDRATEAFFGQGTRLTVV.

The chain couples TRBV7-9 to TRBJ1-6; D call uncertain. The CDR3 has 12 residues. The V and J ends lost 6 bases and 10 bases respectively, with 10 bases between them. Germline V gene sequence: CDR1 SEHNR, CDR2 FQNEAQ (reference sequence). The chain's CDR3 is CASRTPPSPLHF. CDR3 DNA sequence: TGTGCCAGCAGAACCCCGCCCTCACCCCTCCACTTT.

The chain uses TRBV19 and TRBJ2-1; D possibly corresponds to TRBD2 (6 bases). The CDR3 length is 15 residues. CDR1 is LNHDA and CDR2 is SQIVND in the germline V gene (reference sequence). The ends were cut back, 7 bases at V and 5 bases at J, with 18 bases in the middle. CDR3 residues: CASTEGWGLNNEQFF. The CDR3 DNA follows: TGTGCCAGTACGGAGGGTTGGGGACTTAACAATGAGCAGTTCTTC.